This T cell receptor beta chain comes out of a study of T cell responses to AZD1222 COVID-19 vaccine. Notes on this clone: Its antigen is not known.

Libraries were prepared by immunoSEQ multiplex PCR; TCRdb keeps only in-frame clonotypes and omits some of them. The repertoire consists of approximately 180,000 clones, with around 90% occurring once and the leading ten covering 3.6%. The study's findings and limits: Donors, mostly white British, included more females; clonal diversity was possibly underestimated. The repertoires were collected only after the peak T cell response. Seropositivity was recorded at baseline in only six AZD1222 recipients. Spike-specific TCR breadth and depth were elevated following two AZD1222 doses.

The V gene's germline CDR1 is MDHEN and CDR2 SYDVKM. The CDR3 is made up of 13 amino acids. The junction had 10 bases not matched to a gene; V was cut back by 10 bases and J by 6 bases. The sequences come from peripheral blood, collected 28 days after the second dose of the MenACWY control vaccine. This rearrangement joins TRBV28 to TRBJ2-7, with TRBD1 matching over 9 bases. The receptor comes from an adult who received the MenACWY meningococcal vaccine as a control. The CDR3 region has the DNA TGTGCCATCGAGCCGGGACAGGGTAGCGAGCAGTACTTC. This sequence encodes CAIEPGQGSEQYF. The full variable domain, rest sourced from reference TRBV28 and TRBJ2-7, is DVKVTQSSRYLVKRTGEKVFLECVQDMDHENMFWYRQDPGLGLRLIYFSYDVKMKEKGDIPEGYSVSREKKERFSLILESASTNQTSMYLCAIEPGQGSEQYFGPGTRLTVT.